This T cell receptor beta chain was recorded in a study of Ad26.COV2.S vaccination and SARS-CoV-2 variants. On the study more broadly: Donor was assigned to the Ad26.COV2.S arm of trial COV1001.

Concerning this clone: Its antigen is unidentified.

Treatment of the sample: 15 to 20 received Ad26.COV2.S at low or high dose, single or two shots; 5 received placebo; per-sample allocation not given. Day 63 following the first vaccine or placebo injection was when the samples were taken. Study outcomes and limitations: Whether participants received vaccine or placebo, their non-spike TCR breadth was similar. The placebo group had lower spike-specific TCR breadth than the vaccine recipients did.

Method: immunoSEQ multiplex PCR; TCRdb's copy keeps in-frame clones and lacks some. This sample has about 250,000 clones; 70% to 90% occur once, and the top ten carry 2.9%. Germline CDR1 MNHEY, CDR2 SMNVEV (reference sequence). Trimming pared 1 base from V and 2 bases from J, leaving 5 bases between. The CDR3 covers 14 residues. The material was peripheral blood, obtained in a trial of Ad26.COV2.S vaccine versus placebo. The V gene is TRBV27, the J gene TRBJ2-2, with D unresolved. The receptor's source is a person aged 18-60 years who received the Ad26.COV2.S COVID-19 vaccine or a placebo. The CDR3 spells CASSLLLNTGELFF. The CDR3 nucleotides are TGTGCCAGCAGTTTATTGCTTAACACCGGGGAGCTGTTTTTT.